This T cell receptor (beta chain) was captured by sequencing in a study of blood T cell repertoires in COVID-19. Study-level background: Acute and convalescent COVID-19 specimens originated in the United States, Italy and Spain. PBMCs, B-cell-depleted T cells, or T cells provided the cDNA or gDNA that made up the material.

This CDR3 comprises 15 residues. J gave up 2 bases and V 1 base, and 4 bases lay outside the gene matches. Germline CDR1 reads SGHTA; CDR2 reads FQGTGA. The count of this clone is one. In the authors' workflow: Amplification of reference gene primers provided the estimated nucleated cell counts. Only in-frame clones appear in the TCRdb table, and some are missing; sequencing was by immunoSEQ multiplex PCR. From that table come the V and J calls and clone size; the DNA was used to work out D and trimming. The sample contains under 200,000 clones, 86% of which appear only once. The chain carries TRBV7-3 and TRBJ2-5; the match to TRBD2 covers 7 bases. The TCR comes from a man aged 18 to 29 with acute or convalescent COVID-19. Sequenced: peripheral blood. The CDR3: CASSLIGGRQETQYF. The CDR3 coding sequence is TGTGCCAGCAGCTTAATCGGGGGGAGACAAGAGACCCAGTACTTC.